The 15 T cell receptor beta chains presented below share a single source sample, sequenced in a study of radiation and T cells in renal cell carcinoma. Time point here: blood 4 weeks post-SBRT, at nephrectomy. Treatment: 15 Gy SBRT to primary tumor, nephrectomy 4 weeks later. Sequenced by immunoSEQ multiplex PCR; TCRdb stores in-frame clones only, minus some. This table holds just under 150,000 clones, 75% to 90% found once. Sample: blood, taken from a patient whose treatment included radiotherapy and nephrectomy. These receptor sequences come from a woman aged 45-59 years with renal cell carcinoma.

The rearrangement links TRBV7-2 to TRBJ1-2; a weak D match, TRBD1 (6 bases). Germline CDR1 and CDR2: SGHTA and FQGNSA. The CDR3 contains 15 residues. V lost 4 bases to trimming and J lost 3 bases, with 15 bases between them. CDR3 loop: CASSSNGGGDYGYTF. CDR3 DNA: TGTGCCAGCAGCTCGAACGGAGGGGGGGACTATGGCTACACCTTC.

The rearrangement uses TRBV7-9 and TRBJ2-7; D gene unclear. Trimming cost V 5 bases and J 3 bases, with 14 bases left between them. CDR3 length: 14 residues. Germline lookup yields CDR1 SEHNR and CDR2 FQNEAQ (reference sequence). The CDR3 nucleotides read TGTGCCAGCAGCCAAGGACCGTCGAACTACGAGCAGTACTTC. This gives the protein CASSQGPSNYEQYF.

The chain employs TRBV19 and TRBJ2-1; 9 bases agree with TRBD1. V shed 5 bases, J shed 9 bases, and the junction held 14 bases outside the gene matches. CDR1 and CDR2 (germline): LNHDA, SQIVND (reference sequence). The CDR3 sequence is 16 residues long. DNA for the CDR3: TGTGCCAGTAGTTTGGGGACAGGGCTGGGTGGAGGTGAGCAGTTCTTC. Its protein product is CASSLGTGLGGGEQFF.

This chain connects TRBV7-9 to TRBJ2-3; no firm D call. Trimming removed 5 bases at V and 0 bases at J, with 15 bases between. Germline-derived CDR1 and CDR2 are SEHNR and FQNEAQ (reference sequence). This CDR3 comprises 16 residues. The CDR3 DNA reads TGTGCCAGCAGCCAAATCCTAGGCGACAGCACAGATACGCAGTATTTT. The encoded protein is CASSQILGDSTDTQYF.

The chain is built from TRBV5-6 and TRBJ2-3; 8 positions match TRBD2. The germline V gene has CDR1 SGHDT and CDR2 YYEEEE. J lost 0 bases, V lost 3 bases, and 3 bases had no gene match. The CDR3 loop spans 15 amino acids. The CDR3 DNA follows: TGTGCCAGCAGCTCGGGGGGGCCTAGCACAGATACGCAGTATTTT. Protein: CASSSGGPSTDTQYF.

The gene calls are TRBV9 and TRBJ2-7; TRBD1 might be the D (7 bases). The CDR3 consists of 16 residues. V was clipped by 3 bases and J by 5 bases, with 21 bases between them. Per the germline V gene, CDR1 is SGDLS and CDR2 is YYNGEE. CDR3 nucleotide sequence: TGTGCCAGCAGCGCAACAGGGGCGGGGTTTCGGGACGAGCAGTACTTC. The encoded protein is CASSATGAGFRDEQYF. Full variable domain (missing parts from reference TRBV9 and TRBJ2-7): DSGVTQTPKHLITATGQRVTLRCSPRSGDLSVYWYQQSLDQGLQFLIQYYNGEERAKGNILERFSAQQFPDLHSELNLSSLELGDSALYFCASSATGAGFRDEQYFGPGTRLTVT.

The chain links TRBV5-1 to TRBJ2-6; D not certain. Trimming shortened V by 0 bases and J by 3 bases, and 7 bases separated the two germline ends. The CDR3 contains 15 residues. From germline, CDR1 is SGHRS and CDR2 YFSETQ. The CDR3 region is CASSLGSIGANVLTF. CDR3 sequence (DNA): TGCGCCAGCAGCTTGGGCTCAATTGGGGCCAACGTCCTGACTTTC. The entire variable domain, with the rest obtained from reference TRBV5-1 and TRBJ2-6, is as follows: KAGVTQTPRYLIKTRGQQVTLSCSPISGHRSVSWYQQTPGQGLQFLFEYFSETQRNKGNFPGRFSGRQFSNSRSEMNVSTLELGDSALYLCASSLGSIGANVLTFGAGSRLTVL.

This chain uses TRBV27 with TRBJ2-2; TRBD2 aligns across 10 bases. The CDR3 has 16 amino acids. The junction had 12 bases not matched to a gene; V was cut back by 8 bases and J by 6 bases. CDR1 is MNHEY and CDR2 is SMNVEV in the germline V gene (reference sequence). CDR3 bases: TGTGCCAGCCGGGGGAGCGGGGGGGCGAATTCCGGGGAGCTGTTTTTT. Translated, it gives CASRGSGGANSGELFF.

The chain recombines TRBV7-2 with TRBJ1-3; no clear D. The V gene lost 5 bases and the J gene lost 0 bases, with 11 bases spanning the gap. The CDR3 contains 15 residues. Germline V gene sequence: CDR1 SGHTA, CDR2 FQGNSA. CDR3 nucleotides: TGTGCCAGCAGCCGACGGACTGACTCTGGAAACACCATATATTTT. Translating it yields CASSRRTDSGNTIYF.

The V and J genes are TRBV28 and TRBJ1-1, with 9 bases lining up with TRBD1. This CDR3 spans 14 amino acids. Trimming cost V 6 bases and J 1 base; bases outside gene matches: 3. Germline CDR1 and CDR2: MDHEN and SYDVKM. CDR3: CASRSGQGNTEAFF. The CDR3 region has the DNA TGTGCCAGCAGGTCGGGACAGGGGAACACTGAAGCTTTCTTT.

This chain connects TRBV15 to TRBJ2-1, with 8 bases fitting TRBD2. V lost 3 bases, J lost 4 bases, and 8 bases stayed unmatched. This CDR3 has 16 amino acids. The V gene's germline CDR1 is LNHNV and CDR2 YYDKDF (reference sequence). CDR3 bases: TGTGCCACCAGCAGGGGGCCGGGGACTAGTTACAATGAGCAGTTCTTC. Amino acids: CATSRGPGTSYNEQFF. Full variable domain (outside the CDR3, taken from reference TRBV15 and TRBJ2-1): DAMVIQNPRYQVTQFGKPVTLSCSQTLNHNVMYWYQQKSSQAPKLLFHYYDKDFNNEADTPDNFQSRRPNTSFCFLDIRSPGLGDTAMYLCATSRGPGTSYNEQFFGPGTRLTVL.

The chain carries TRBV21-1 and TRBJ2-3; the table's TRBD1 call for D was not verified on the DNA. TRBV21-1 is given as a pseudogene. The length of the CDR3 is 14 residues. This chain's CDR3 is CASGEQGFEDTQYF. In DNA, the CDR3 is TGTGCCAGCGGCGAACAGGGTTTTGAAGATACGCAGTATTTT.

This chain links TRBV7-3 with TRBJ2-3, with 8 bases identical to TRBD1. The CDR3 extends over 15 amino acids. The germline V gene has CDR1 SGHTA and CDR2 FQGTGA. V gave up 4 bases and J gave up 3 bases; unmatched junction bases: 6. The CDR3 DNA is TGTGCCAGCAGCTCCCAGGGGGCAGGGACAGATACGCAGTATTTT. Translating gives CASSSQGAGTDTQYF.

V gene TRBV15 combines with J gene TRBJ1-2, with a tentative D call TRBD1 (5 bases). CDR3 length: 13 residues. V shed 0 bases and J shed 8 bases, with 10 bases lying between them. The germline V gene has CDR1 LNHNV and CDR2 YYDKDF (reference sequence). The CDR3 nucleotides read TGTGCCACCAGCAGAGATGCAACAGGAGGCTACACCTTC. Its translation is CATSRDATGGYTF.

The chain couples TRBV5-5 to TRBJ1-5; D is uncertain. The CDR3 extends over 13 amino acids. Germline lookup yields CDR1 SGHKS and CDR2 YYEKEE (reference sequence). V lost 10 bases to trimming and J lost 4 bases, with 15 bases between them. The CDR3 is CASTMGANQPQHF. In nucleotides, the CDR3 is TGTGCCTCCACGATGGGAGCTAATCAGCCCCAGCATTTT.